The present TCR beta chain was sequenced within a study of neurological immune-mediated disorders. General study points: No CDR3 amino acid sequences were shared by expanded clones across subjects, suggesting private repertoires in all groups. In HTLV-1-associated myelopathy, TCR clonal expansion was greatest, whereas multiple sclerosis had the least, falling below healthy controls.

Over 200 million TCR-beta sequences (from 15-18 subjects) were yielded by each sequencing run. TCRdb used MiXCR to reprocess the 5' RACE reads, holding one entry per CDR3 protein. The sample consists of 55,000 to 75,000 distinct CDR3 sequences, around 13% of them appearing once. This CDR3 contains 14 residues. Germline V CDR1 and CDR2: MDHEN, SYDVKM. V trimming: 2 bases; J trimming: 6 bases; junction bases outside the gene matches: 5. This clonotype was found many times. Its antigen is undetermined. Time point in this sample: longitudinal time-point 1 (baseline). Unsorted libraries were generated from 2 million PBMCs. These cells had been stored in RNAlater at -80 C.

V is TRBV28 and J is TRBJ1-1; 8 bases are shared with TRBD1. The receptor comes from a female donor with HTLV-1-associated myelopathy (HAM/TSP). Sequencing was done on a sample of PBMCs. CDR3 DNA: TGTGCCAGCAGTTTAGACAGGGGCCGTTCTGAAGCTTTCTTT. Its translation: CASSLDRGRSEAFF.